A single TCR beta chain is shown here with its context. Its specificity is not known. The sample originates from a study of blood T cells in healthy people across ages. Findings and limits, study-wide: Estimated diversity that came from one million T cells was considered an underestimate.

Alongside a J-beta primer mix, a sample-barcoded 5' primer served in a second PCR lasting roughly 7 to 11 cycles. Unique molecular identifiers of 12 random nucleotides labeled each cDNA. TCRdb re-analysed the 5' RACE reads in MiXCR, keeping a single row per CDR3 protein. The sample carries over 450,000 distinct CDR3 sequences, under 30% recorded once. Germline loops: CDR1 SGDLS, CDR2 YYNGEE. This CDR3 contains 16 residues. Germline trimming cut 3 bases from V and 7 bases from J; bases unmatched to any gene: 7. These data also formed part of another study, on T cells of mothers and their children. Turning to that study: Barcodes and 2-4 random nucleotides were added by M1S in the second PCR. The study obtained over 8 million TCR beta CDR3 reads per mother and 3 million to 3.5 million per child.

J is TRBJ2-2 and V is TRBV9; 12 nucleotides match TRBD2. The sample consisted of blood. The sequence derives from a boy between 10 and 17 years old in good health. The CDR3 sequence is CASSGASGGAFGELFF. The DNA of the CDR3 is TGTGCCAGCAGCGGTGCTAGCGGGGGGGCCTTCGGGGAGCTGTTTTTT.